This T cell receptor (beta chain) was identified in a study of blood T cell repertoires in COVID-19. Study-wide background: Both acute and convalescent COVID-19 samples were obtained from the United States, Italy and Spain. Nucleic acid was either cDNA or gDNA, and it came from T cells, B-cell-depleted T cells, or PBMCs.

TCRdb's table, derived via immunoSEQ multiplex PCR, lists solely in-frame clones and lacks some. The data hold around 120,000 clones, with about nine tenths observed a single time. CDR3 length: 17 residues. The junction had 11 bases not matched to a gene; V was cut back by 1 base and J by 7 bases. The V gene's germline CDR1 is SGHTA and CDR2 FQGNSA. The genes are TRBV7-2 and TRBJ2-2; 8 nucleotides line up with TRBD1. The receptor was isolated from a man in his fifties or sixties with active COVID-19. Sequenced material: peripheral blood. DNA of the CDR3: TGTGCCAGCAGCTTAGGTCCCCCGACAGGGGTGGACGGGGAGCTGTTTTTT. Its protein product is CASSLGPPTGVDGELFF. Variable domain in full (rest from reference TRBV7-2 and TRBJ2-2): GAGVSQSPSNKVTEKGKDVELRCDPISGHTALYWYRQSLGQGLEFLIYFQGNSAPDKSGLPSDRFSAERTGGSVSTLTIQRTQQEDSAVYLCASSLGPPTGVDGELFFGEGSRLTVL.